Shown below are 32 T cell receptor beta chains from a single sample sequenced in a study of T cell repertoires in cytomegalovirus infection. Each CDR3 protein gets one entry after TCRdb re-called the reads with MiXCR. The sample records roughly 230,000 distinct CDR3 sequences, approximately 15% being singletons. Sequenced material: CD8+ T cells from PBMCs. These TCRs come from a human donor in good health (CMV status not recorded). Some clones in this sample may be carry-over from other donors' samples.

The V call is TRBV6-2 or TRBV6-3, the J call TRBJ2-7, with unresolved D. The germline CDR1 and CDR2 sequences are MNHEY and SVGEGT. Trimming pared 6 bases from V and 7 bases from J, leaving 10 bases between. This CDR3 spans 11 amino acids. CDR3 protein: CASSPFSEQYF. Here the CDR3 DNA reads TGTGCCAGCAGCCCGTTTAGTGAGCAGTACTTC.

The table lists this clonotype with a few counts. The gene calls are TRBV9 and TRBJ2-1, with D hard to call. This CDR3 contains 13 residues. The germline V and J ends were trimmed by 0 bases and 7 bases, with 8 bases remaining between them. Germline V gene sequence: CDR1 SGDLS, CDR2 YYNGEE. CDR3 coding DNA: TGTGCCAGCAGCGTAGCTTCCGGGAATGAGCAGTTCTTC. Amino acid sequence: CASSVASGNEQFF.

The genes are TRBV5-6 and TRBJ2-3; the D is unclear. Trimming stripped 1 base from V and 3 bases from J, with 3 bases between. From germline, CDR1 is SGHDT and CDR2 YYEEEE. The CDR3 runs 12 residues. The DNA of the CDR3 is TGTGCCAGCAGCTTGCAGACAGATACGCAGTATTTT. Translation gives CASSLQTDTQYF.

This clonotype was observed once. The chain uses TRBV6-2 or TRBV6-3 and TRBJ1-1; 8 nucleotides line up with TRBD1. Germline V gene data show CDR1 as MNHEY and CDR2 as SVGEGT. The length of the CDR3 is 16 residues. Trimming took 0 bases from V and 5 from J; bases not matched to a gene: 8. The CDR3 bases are TGTGCCAGCAGTTACTCTGTCGACAGGGGAGGGACTGAAGCTTTCTTT. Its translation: CASSYSVDRGGTEAFF.

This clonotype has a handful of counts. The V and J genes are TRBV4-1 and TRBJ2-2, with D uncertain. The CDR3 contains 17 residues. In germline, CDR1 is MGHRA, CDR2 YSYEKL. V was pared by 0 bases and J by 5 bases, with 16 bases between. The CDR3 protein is CASSQDFPSSGTGELFF. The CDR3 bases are TGCGCCAGCAGCCAAGATTTCCCTTCGTCTGGAACCGGGGAGCTGTTTTTT.

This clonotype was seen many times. The CDR3 reads CASSSKGFNTGELFF. Written as DNA, the CDR3 is TGTGCCAGCAGCTCTAAGGGATTCAACACCGGGGAGCTGTTTTTT. V gene TRBV7-6 combines with J gene TRBJ2-2; D uncertain. Germline CDR1 SGHVS, CDR2 FNYEAQ. The V gene lost 4 bases and the J gene lost 2 bases, with 11 bases spanning the gap. This CDR3 has 15 amino acids.

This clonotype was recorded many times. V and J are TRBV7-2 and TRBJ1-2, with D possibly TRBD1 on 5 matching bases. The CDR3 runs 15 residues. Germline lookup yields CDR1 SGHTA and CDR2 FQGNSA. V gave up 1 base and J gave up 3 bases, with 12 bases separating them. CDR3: CASSLVRGIDYGYTF. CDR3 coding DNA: TGTGCCAGCAGCTTAGTAAGGGGCATAGACTATGGCTACACCTTC.

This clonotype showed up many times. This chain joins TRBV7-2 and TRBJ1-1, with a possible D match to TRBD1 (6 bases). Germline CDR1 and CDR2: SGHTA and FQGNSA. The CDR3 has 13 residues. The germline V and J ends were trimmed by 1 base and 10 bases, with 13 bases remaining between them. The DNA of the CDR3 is TGTGCCAGCAGCTTAGGGGGGCTCATGACAGCTTTCTTT. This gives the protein CASSLGGLMTAFF.

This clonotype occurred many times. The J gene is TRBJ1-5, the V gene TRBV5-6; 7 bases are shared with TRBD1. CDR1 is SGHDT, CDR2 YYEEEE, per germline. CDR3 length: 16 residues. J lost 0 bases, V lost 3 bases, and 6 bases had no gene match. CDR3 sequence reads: CASSSRGTASNQPQHF. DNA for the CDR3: TGTGCCAGCAGCTCACGCGGGACAGCTAGCAATCAGCCCCAGCATTTT.

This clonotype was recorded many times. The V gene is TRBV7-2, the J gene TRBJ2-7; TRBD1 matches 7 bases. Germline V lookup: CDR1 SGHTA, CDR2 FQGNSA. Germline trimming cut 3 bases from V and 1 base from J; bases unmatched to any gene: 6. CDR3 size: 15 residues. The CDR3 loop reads CASSFSRDRSYEQYF. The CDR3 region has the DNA TGTGCCAGCAGCTTCAGCCGGGACAGATCCTACGAGCAGTACTTC.

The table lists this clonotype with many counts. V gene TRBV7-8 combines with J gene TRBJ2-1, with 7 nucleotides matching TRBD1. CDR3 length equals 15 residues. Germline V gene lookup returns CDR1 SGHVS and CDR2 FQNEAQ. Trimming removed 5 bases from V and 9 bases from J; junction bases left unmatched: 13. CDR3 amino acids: CASSPQGPARREQFF. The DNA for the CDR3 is TGTGCCAGCAGCCCACAGGGGCCAGCACGTCGTGAGCAGTTCTTC. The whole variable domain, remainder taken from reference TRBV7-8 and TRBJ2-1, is GAGVSQSPRYKVAKRGQDVALRCDPISGHVSLFWYQQALGQGPEFLTYFQNEAQLDKSGLPSDRFFAERPEGSVSTLKIQRTQQEDSAVYLCASSPQGPARREQFFGPGTRLTVL.

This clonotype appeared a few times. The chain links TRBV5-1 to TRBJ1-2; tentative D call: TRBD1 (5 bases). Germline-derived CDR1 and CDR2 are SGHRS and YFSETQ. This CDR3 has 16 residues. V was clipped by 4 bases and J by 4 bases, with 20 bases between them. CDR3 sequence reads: CASSLTGTKGSYGYTF. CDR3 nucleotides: TGCGCCAGCAGCCTCACGGGGACTAAGGGCAGCTATGGCTACACCTTC.

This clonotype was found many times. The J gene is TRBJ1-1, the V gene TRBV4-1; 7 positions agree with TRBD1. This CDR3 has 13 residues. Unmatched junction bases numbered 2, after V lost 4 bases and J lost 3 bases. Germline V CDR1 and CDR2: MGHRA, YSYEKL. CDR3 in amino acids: CASSLGTDTEAFF. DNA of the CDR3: TGCGCCAGCAGCCTTGGGACAGACACTGAAGCTTTCTTT.

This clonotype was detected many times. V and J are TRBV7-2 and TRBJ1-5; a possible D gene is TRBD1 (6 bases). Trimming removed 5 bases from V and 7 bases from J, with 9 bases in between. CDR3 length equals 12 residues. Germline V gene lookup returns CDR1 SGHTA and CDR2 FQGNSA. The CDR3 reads CASSPGGQPQHF. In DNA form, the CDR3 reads TGTGCCAGCAGCCCTGGGGGCCAGCCCCAGCATTTT.

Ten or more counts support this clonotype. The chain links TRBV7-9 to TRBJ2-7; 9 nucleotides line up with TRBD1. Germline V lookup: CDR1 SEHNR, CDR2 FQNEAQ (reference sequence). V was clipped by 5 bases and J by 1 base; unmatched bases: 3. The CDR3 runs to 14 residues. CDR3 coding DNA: TGTGCCAGCAGCCACGGACAGGGGTCCTACGAGCAGTACTTC. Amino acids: CASSHGQGSYEQYF.

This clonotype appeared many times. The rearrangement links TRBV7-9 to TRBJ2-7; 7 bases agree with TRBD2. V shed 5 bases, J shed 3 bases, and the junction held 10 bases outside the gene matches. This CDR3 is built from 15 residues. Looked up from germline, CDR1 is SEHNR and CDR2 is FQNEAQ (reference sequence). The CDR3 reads CASSPQAGRDYEQYF. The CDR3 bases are TGTGCCAGCAGCCCACAGGCAGGGAGGGACTACGAGCAGTACTTC.

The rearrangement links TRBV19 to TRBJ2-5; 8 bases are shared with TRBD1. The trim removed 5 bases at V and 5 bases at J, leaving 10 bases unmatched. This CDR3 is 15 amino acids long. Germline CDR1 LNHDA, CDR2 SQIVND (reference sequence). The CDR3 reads CASSLHRGNGETQYF. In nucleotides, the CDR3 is TGTGCCAGTAGTCTCCACAGGGGGAATGGGGAGACCCAGTACTTC.

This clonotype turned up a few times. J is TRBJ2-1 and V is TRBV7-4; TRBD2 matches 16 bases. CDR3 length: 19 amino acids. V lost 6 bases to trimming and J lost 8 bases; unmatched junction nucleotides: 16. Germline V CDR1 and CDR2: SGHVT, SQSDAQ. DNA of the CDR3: TGTGCCAGCAGAGCCCCGGGACTAGCGGGGGGGCCTAATGTCCATGAGCAGTTCTTC. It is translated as CASRAPGLAGGPNVHEQFF.

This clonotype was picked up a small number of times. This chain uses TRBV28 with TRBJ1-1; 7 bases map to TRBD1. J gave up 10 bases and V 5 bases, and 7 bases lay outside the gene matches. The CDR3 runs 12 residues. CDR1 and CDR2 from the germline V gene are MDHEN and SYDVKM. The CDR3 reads CASSQGHRGAFF. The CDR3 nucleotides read TGTGCCAGCAGTCAGGGACACAGGGGAGCTTTCTTT.

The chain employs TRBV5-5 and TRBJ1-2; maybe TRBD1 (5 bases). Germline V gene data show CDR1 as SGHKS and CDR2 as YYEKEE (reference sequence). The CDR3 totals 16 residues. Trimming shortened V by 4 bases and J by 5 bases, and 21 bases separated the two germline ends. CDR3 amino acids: CASSPVGGPLEYGYTF. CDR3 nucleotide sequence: TGTGCCAGCAGCCCCGTGGGGGGACCTTTAGAGTATGGCTACACCTTC.

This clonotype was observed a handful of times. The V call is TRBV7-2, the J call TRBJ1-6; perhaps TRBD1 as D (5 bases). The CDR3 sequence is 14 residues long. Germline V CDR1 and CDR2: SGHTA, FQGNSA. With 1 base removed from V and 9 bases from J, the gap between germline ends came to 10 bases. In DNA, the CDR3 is TGTGCCAGCAGCTTAGGAGGGGTCGGTTCACCCCTCCACTTT. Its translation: CASSLGGVGSPLHF.

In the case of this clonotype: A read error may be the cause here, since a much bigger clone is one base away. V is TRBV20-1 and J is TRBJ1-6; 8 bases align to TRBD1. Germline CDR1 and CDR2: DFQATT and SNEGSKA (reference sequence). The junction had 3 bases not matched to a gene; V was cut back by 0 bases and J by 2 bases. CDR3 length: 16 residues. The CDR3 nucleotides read TGCAGTGCTAGAGACGAACAGGGGGCCTATAATTCACCCCTCCACTTT. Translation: CSARDEQGAYNSPLHF.

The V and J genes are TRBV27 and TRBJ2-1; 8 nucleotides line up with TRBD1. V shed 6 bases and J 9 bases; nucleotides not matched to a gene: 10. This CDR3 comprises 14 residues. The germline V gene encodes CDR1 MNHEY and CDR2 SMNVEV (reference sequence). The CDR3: CASSHSKTGVEQFF. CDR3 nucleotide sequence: TGTGCCAGCAGCCACTCCAAGACAGGGGTTGAGCAGTTCTTC.

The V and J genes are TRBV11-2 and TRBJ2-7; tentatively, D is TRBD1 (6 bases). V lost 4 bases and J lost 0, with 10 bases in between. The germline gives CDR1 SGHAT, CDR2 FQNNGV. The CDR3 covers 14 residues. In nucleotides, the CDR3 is TGTGCCAGCAGCTATCGGGACAACTCCTACGAGCAGTACTTC. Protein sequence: CASSYRDNSYEQYF.

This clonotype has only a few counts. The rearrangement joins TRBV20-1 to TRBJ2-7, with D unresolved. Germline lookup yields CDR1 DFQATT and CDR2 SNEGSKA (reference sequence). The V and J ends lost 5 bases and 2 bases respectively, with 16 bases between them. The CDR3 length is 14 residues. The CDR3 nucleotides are TGCAGTGCTGCTATTAGAACGGGTCCCTACGAGCAGTACTTC. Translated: CSAAIRTGPYEQYF.

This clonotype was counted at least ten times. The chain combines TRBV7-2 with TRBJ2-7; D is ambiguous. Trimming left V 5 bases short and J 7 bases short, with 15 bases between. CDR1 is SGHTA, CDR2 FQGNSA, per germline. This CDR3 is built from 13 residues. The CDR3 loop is CASSTYQDVEQYF. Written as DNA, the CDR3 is TGTGCCAGCAGCACTTACCAAGACGTGGAGCAGTACTTC.

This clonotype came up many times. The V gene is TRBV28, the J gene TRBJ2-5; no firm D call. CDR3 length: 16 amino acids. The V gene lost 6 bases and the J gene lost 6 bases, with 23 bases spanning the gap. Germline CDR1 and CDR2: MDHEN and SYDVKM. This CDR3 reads CASRLTTGTGRQTQYF. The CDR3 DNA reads TGTGCCAGCAGGTTGACCACGGGCACGGGCCGGCAGACCCAGTACTTC. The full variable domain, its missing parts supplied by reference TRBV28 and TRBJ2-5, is DVKVTQSSRYLVKRTGEKVFLECVQDMDHENMFWYRQDPGLGLRLIYFSYDVKMKEKGDIPEGYSVSREKKERFSLILESASTNQTSMYLCASRLTTGTGRQTQYFGPGTRLLVL.

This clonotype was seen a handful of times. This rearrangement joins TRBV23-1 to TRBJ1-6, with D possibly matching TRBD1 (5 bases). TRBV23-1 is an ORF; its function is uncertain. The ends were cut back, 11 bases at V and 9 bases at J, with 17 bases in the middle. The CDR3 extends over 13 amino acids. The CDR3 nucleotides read TGCGCCGGTAGGGCAGGGAGGCGTTCACCCCTCCACTTT. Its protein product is CAGRAGRRSPLHF.

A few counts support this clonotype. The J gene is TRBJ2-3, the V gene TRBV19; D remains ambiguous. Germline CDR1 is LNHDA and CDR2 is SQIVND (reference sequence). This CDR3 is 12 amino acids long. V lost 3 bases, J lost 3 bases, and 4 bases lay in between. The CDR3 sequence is CASSIGTDTQYF. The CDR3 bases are TGTGCCAGTAGTATCGGGACAGATACGCAGTATTTT.

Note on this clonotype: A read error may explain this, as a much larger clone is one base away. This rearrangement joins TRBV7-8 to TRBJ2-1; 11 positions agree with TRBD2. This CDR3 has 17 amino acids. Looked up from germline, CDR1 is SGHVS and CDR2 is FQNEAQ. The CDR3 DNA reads TGTGCCAGCAGCTTATGGCTAGCGGGGGGCCTTAACAATGAGCAGTGCTTC. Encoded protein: CASSLWLAGGLNNEQCF.

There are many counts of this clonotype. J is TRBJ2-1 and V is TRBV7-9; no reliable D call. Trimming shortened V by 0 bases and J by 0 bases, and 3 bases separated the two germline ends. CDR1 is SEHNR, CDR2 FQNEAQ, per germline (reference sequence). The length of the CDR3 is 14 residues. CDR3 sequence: CASSLAGSYNEQFF. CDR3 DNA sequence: TGTGCCAGCAGCTTAGCGGGCTCCTACAATGAGCAGTTCTTC.

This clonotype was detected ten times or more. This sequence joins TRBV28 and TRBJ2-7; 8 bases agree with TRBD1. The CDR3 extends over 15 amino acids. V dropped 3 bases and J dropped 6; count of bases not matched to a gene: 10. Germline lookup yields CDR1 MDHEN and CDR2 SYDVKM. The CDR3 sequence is CASSLEPGQATEQYF. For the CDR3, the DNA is TGTGCCAGCAGTTTGGAACCGGGACAGGCGACCGAGCAGTACTTC.